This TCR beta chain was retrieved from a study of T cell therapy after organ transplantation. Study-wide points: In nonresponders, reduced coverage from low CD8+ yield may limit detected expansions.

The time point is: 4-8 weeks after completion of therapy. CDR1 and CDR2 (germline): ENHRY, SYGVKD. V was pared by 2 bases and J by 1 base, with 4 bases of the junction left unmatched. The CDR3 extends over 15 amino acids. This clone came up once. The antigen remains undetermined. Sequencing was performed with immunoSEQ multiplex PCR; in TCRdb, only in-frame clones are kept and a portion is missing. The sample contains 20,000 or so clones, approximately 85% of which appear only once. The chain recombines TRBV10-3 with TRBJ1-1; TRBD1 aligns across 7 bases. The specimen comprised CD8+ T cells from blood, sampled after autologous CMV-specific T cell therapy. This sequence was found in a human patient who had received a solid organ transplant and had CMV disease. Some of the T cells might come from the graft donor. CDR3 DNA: TGTGCCATCAGTGAGCCTCAGGGGGGGAACACTGAAGCTTTCTTT. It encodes CAISEPQGGNTEAFF.